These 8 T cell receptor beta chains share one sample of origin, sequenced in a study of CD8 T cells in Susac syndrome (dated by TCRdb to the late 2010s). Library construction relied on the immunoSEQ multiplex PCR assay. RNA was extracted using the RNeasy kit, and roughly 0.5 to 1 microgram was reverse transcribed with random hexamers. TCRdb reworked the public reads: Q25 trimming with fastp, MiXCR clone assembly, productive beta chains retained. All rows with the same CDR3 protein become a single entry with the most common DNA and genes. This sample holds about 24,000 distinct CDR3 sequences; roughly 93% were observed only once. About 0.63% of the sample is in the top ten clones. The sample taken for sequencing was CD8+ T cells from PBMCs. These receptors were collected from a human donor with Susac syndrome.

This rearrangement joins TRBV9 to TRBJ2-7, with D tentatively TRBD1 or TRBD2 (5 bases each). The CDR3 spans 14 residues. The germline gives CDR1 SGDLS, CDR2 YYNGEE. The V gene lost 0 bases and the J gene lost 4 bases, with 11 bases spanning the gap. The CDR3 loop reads CASSVGDPTYEQYF. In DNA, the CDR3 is TGTGCCAGCAGCGTAGGGGACCCGACTTACGAGCAGTACTTC.

The CDR3 reads CASRWTGTDTQYF. CDR3 bases: TGTGCCAGCAGATGGACAGGCACAGATACGCAGTATTTT. The chain carries TRBV11-2 and TRBJ2-3; weak D call: TRBD1 (6 bases). The germline V gene encodes CDR1 SGHAT and CDR2 FQNNGV. The CDR3 length is 13 residues. V dropped 6 bases and J dropped 1 base, with 8 bases sitting between them.

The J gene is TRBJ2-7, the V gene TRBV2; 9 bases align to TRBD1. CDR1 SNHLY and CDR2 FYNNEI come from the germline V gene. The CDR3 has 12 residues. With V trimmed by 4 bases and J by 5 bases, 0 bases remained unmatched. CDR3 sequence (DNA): TGTGCCAGCAGTGGGGACAGGGACGAGCAGTACTTC. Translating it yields CASSGDRDEQYF.

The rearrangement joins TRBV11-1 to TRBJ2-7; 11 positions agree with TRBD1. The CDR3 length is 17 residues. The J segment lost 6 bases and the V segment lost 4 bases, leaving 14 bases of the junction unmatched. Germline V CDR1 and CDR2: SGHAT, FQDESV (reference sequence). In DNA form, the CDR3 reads TGTGCCAGCAGCTCCCTACCCGGACAGGGGGCTATTGGCGAGCAGTACTTC. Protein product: CASSSLPGQGAIGEQYF.

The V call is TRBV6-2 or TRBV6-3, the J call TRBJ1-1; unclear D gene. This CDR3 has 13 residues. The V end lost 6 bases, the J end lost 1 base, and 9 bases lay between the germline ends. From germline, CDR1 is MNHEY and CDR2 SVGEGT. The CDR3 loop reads CASRSDQNTEAFF. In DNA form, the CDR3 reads TGTGCCAGCAGATCCGACCAGAACACTGAAGCTTTCTTT.

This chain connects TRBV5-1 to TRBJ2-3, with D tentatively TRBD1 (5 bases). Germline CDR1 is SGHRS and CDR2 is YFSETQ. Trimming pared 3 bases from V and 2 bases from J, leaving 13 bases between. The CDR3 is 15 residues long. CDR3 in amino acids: CASSSQGFDTDTQYF. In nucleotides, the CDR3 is TGCGCCAGCAGCTCTCAGGGTTTTGACACAGATACGCAGTATTTT.

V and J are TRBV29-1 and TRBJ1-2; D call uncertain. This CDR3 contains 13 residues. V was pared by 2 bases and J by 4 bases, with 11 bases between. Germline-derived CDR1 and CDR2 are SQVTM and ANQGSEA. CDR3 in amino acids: CSVEKGVSYGYTF. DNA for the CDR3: TGCAGCGTTGAAAAGGGAGTCAGCTATGGCTACACCTTC.

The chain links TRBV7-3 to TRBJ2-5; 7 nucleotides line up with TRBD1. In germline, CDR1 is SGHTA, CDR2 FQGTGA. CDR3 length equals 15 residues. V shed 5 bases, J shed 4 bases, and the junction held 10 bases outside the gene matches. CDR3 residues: CASSQTQGVTETQYF. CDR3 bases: TGTGCCAGCAGCCAAACCCAGGGGGTAACAGAGACCCAGTACTTC.